The 10 T cell receptor beta chains given below trace back to one sample, sequenced in a study of shared clonotypes between healthy human individuals. The repertoire was sequenced with immunoSEQ multiplex PCR; TCRdb's copy has only in-frame clones and lacks some. The sample lists about 2.1 million clones, 93% occurring once. It was CD45RO-negative cells, positively selected for CCR7, that made up naive CD8 cells, with terminally differentiated effector memory CD45RA+ cells excluded. Source material: naive CD8+ T cells from PBMCs. The receptors shown here come from a young man in good health. Some clones in this sample may be carry-over from other donors' samples.

For this clone: Other DNA sequences in this specimen translate into the identical CDR3. CDR3 nucleotide sequence: TGTGCCAGCAGCTTAGAGACCCAGTACTTC. Translation: CASSLETQYF. V is TRBV25-1 and J is TRBJ2-5; D call uncertain. There are 10 residues in the CDR3. The germline V and J ends were trimmed by 6 bases and 4 bases, with 3 bases remaining between them. Germline lookup yields CDR1 MGHDK and CDR2 SYGVNS.

J is TRBJ1-1 and V is TRBV19, with 7 nucleotides matching TRBD1. Unmatched junction bases numbered 10, after V lost 5 bases and J lost 4 bases. In germline, CDR1 is LNHDA, CDR2 SQIVND (reference sequence). The CDR3 spans 15 residues. The CDR3 DNA follows: TGTGCCAGTAGTTCCCAGGGGGGGCTGGCCACTGAAGCTTTCTTT. It yields the protein CASSSQGGLATEAFF.

The DNA for the CDR3 is TGTGCCAGCAGTTTACTACAGGGTCTGAGCTATGGCTACACCTTC. It is translated as CASSLLQGLSYGYTF. The chain carries TRBV27 and TRBJ1-2; a weak D match, TRBD1 (6 bases). Germline CDR1 and CDR2: MNHEY and SMNVEV (reference sequence). The CDR3 covers 15 residues. V shed 2 bases and J shed 4 bases, with 14 bases lying between them.

The count of this clone is one. The J gene is TRBJ2-7, the V gene TRBV27, with D possibly matching TRBD2 (8 bases). V gave up 3 bases and J gave up 1 base, with 13 bases separating them. This CDR3 contains 15 residues. Germline CDR1 and CDR2: MNHEY and SMNVEV (reference sequence). CDR3 in DNA: TGTGCCAGCAGTTTGGTAGCGGGACAGTCCTACGAGCAGTACTTC. Amino acid sequence: CASSLVAGQSYEQYF.

This clone was seen just once. The genes are TRBV28 and TRBJ1-2, with D unresolved. Germline V gene sequence: CDR1 MDHEN, CDR2 SYDVKM. CDR3 length: 13 amino acids. Between the trimmed V and J ends, which lost 3 bases and 4 bases, there was a span of 9 bases. The CDR3 sequence is CASSFHKAYGYTF. The CDR3 DNA is TGTGCCAGCAGTTTTCACAAGGCCTATGGCTACACCTTC.

The V call is TRBV5-1, the J call TRBJ1-2, with a weak D call TRBD1 (5 bases). In germline, CDR1 is SGHRS, CDR2 YFSETQ. Deletions cut 0 bases from V and 0 bases from J, with 9 bases between. CDR3 length: 15 amino acids. CDR3 loop: CASSLERGANYGYTF. The CDR3 DNA reads as TGCGCCAGCAGCTTGGAACGGGGGGCTAACTATGGCTACACCTTC. Looking up the rest from reference TRBV5-1 and TRBJ1-2 gives the full variable domain: KAGVTQTPRYLIKTRGQQVTLSCSPISGHRSVSWYQQTPGQGLQFLFEYFSETQRNKGNFPGRFSGRQFSNSRSEMNVSTLELGDSALYLCASSLERGANYGYTFGSGTRLTVV.

The genes are TRBV4-3 and TRBJ2-1; D remains ambiguous. V was pared by 0 bases and J by 6 bases, with 12 bases between. The CDR3 loop spans 15 amino acids. Germline assignment: CDR1 LGHNA and CDR2 YSLEER. CDR3 loop: CASSQDGSDGNEQFF. The DNA for the CDR3 is TGCGCCAGCAGCCAAGACGGGTCAGATGGCAATGAGCAGTTCTTC.

This chain connects TRBV7-2 to TRBJ1-2; the D is unclear. CDR1 and CDR2 from the germline V gene are SGHTA and FQGNSA. This CDR3 comprises 14 residues. V was pared by 3 bases and J by 2 bases, with 10 bases between. DNA for the CDR3: TGTGCCAGCAGCTTGGGCAGGTCAAACTATGGCTACACCTTC. Translation: CASSLGRSNYGYTF.

The chain recombines TRBV11-2 with TRBJ1-1; weak D call: TRBD1 (6 bases). Germline values: CDR1 SGHAT, CDR2 FQNNGV. V was cut by 5 bases and J by 4 bases, with 17 bases left in between. CDR3 length: 15 amino acids. CDR3 bases: TGTGCCAGCAGCCCCGGGGTAGGGGGGGCCACTGAAGCTTTCTTT. It encodes CASSPGVGGATEAFF.

This CDR3 reads CASSIGAGESNTGELFF. The CDR3 coding sequence is TGTGCCAGTAGTATAGGGGCAGGGGAGTCGAACACCGGGGAGCTGTTTTTT. The chain uses TRBV19 and TRBJ2-2; D is possibly TRBD1 (6 bases). The CDR3 has 17 residues. From germline, CDR1 is LNHDA and CDR2 SQIVND (reference sequence). Trimming took 1 base from V and 0 from J, leaving 12 bases between them.